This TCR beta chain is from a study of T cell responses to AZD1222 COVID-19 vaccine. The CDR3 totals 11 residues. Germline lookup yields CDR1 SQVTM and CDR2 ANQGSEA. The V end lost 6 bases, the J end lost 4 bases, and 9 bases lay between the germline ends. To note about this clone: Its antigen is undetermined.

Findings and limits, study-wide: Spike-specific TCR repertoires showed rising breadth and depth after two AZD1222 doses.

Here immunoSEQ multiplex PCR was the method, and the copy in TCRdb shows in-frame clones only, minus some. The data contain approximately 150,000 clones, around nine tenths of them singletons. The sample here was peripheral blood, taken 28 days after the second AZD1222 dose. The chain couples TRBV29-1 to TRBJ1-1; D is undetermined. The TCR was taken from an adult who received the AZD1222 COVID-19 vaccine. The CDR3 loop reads CSVGLSTEAFF. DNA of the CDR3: TGCAGCGTGGGGTTGAGCACTGAAGCTTTCTTT.